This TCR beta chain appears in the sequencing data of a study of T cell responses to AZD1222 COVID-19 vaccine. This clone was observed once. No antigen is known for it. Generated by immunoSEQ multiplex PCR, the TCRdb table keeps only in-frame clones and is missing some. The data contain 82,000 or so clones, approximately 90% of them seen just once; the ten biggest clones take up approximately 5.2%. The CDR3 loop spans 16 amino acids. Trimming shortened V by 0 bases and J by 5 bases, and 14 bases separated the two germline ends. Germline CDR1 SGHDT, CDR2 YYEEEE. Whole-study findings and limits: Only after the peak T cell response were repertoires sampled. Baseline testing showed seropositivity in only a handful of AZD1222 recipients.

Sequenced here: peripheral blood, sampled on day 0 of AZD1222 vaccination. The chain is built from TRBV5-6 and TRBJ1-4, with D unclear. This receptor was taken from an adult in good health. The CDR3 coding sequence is TGTGCCAGCAGCTTGGTGGGCAGTGGAACAAATGAAAAACTGTTTTTT. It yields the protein CASSLVGSGTNEKLFF.